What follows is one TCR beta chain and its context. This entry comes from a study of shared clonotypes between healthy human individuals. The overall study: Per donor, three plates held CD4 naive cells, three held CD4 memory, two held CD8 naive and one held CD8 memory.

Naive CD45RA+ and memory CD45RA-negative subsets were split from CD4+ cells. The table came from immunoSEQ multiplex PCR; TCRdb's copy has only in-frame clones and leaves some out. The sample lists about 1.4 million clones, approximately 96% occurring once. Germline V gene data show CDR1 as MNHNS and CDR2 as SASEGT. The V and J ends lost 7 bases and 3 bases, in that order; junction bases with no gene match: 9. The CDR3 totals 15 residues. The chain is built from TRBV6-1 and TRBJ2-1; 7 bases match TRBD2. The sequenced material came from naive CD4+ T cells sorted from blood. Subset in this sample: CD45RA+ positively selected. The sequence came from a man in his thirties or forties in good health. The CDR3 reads CASKGSGSYYNEQFF. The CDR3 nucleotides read TGTGCCAGCAAGGGTAGCGGGTCCTACTACAATGAGCAGTTCTTC.